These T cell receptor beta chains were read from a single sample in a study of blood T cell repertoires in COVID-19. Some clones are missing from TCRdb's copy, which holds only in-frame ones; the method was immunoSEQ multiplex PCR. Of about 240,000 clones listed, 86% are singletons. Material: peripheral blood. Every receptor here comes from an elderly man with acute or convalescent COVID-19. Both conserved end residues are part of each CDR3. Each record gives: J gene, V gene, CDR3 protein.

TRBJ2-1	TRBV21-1	CASSKVLLGRPKDNEQFF
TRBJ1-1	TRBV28	CASTGTGASWTEAFF
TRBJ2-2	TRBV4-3	CASSQITMRWTGELFF
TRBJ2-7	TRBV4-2	CASSQDPAGGPYEQYF
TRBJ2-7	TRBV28	CASSLGRAVYEQYF
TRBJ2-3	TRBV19	CASTTGGLSTDTQYF
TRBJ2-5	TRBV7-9	CASSAGTGGYQETQYF
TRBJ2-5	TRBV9	CASSALGTRQETQYF
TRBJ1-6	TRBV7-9	CASSLGGVYNSPLHF
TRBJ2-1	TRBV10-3	CAIGTSGGASYNEQFF
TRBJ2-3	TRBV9	CASSSRTSGRGADTQYF
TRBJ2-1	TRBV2	CASSIARVGDNEQFF
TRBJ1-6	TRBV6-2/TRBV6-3	CASSFRTTVSPLHF
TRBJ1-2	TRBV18	CASSQGQGLDGYTF
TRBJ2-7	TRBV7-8	CASSLGTVGYEQYF
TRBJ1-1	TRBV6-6	CASSPNTEAFF
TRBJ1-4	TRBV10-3	CAISAGQGKETNEKLFF
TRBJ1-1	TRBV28	CASSFNKGAFF
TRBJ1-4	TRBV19	CASSTGQGMINEKLFF
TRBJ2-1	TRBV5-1	CASSALAGANNEQFF
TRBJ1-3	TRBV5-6	CASSLGGQSYSGNTIYF
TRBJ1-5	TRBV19	CASKWNGELDQPQHF